These T cell receptor beta chains were read from a single sample in a study of T cells expressing NK-cell markers. TCRdb re-analyzed the 5' RACE reads; it lists each CDR3 protein once, without DNA. Its clone listing holds fewer than 400,000 distinct CDR3 sequences. The sequenced sample was blood T cells: a sorted CD56 or NKG2C T cell subset, CD4+ or CD8+ T cells, or bulk PBMC T cells (not recorded which). The source is a man aged 18 to 69 in good health. CDR3s include the opening cysteine and the closing phenylalanine or tryptophan.

J gene | CDR3 length | V gene | CDR3 protein
TRBJ2-6 | 18 | TRBV3-1 | CASSLRLRYRSGANVLTF
TRBJ2-5 | 14 | TRBV7-2 | CASSWGSRQETQYF
TRBJ1-2 | 14 | TRBV21-1 | CASSEKTGVGGYTF
TRBJ2-7 | 13 | TRBV19 | CASSQWGSYEQYF
TRBJ2-5 | 13 | TRBV12-3/TRBV12-4 | CASSYTNQETQYF
TRBJ2-2 | 17 | TRBV5-1 | CASSSYRGTADFVELFF
TRBJ2-7 | 13 | TRBV10-3 | CAIGTTLSYEQYF
TRBJ1-1 | 15 | TRBV7-3 | CASSLTFVGGTEAFF
TRBJ1-3 | 14 | TRBV5-1 | CASSLGTSGNTIYF
TRBJ2-1 | 16 | TRBV28 | CASSFRPPWARDEQFF
TRBJ2-3 | 16 | TRBV11-2 | CASSHWTGASTDTQYF
TRBJ1-2 | 14 | TRBV10-3 | CAIKLTGGNYGYTF
TRBJ2-1 | 16 | TRBV7-2 | CASQNRTGSSYNEQFF
TRBJ2-3 | 15 | TRBV5-1 | CASSGAGQNTDTQYF
TRBJ2-3 | 13 | TRBV20-1 | CSAPGLATDTQYF
TRBJ1-1 | 18 | TRBV11-1 | CASRKTGTGGLRGTEAFF
TRBJ1-3 | 14 | TRBV20-1 | CSAGQDRAGNTIYF
TRBJ1-1 | 16 | TRBV7-9 | CASSPPRDRMNTEAFF
TRBJ2-1 | 15 | TRBV11-2 | CASRYLAGGPAEQFF
TRBJ1-1 | 14 | TRBV7-9 | CASSLLRGMDEAFF
TRBJ1-2 | 13 | TRBV7-9 | CASSSLPGYGYTF
TRBJ1-6 | 15 | TRBV5-1 | CASSQLGGENSPLHF
TRBJ2-1 | 17 | TRBV20-1 | CSARGPGLAGGYNEQFF
TRBJ2-2 | 16 | TRBV5-4 | CASSLAQDRYTGELFF
TRBJ2-6 | 16 | TRBV6-2/TRBV6-3 | CASSYGGRAGANVLTF
TRBJ1-1 | 11 | TRBV20-1 | CSGLAWTEAFF
TRBJ1-6 | 14 | TRBV6-1 | CASSGTVTNSPLHF
TRBJ2-3 | 14 | TRBV5-6 | CASNIAQSTDTQYF
TRBJ2-3 | 15 | TRBV5-1 | CASSGNGGPTDTQYF
TRBJ2-3 | 16 | TRBV4-1 | CASSQEGQFNTDTQYF
TRBJ2-2 | 13 | TRBV6-6 | CATLGQGTGELFF
TRBJ2-7 | 14 | TRBV19 | CASRTGGTKYEQYF
TRBJ1-6 | 16 | TRBV20-1 | CSARGKGDPRGSPLHF
TRBJ1-3 | 12 | TRBV10-3 | CAISESISTIYF